The 21 T cell receptor beta chains given below trace back to one sample, sequenced in a study of tumor and adjacent non-tumor tissue in lung cancer. A modified ARM-PCR protocol with three rounds of nested PCR amplified TCRbeta. TCRdb called the multiplex PCR reads again in MiXCR, with one record for every CDR3 protein. The sample lists roughly 75,000 distinct CDR3 sequences; more than 60% were seen once. This sample's RNA came from whole unsorted tissue. Source material: lung tumor tissue. The receptors come from a woman aged 45 to 65 with non-small cell lung cancer.

Notes on this clonotype: One end of the junction varies from germline; a read error may be responsible. The V and J genes are TRBV11-2 and TRBJ2-7; 7 nucleotides match TRBD1. The CDR3 is made up of 14 amino acids. CDR1 and CDR2 from the germline V gene are SGHAT and FQNNGV. The CDR3 DNA follows: TGTGCCAGCAGCTATAGACAGGGATTCTACAAGCAGTACTTC. Amino acid sequence: CASSYRQGFYKQYF.

This clonotype was seen only once. One end of the junction does not line up with germline, which may come from a read error. The chain uses TRBV6-1 and TRBJ2-7; perhaps D is TRBD1 or TRBD2 (6 bases each). Germline V CDR1 and CDR2: MNHNS, SASEGT. The CDR3 runs 13 residues. The CDR3 region is CASSAGGGYEHYF. CDR3 coding DNA: TGTGCCAGCAGTGCCGGAGGGGGATACGAGCACTACTTC.

In its sample, this clonotype was seen a few times. This sequence joins TRBV20-1 and TRBJ2-7, with TRBD2 matching over 9 bases. The CDR3 is 14 amino acids. The V and J ends lost 1 base and 3 bases, in that order; junction bases with no gene match: 4. CDR1 DFQATT and CDR2 SNEGSKA come from the germline V gene (reference sequence). Written as DNA, the CDR3 is TGCAGTGCTAGAGTAGGGACTAGCCTCTACGAGCAGTACTTC. Protein product: CSARVGTSLYEQYF.

This chain joins TRBV29-1 and TRBJ2-3; D gene uncertain. The J call may be incorrect, as the DNA end agrees better with TRBJ1-5. The CDR3 sequence is 15 residues long. CDR1 and CDR2 from the germline V gene are SQVTM and ANQGSEA. The CDR3 DNA is TGCAGCGGGGGTGTCGACACGTCCCTCACAGATACGCAGCATTTT. It encodes CSGGVDTSLTDTQHF.

Concerning this clonotype itself: Possible read error: a much larger clone is one base away. The chain couples TRBV5-1 to TRBJ2-7; the D gene is possibly TRBD1 (6 bases). Germline assignment: CDR1 SGHRS and CDR2 YFSETQ. Trimming shortened V by 3 bases and J by 0 bases, and 13 bases separated the two germline ends. This CDR3 region has 15 residues. CDR3 in amino acids: CASSSQDRFSYEQYF. CDR3 nucleotides: TGCGCCAGCAGCTCGCAAGACAGGTTCTCCTACGAGCAGTACTTC.

As concerns this clonotype: The germline gene is not matched at one end of the junction; a read error may be the cause. The chain combines TRBV12-3 or TRBV12-4 with TRBJ2-2, with TRBD1 matching 7 bases. The CDR3 consists of 13 residues. CDR3 residues: CASSFTNTGELFF. The DNA for the CDR3 is TGTGCCAGCAGTTTTACCAACACAGGGGAGCTATTTTTT.

J is TRBJ2-1 and V is TRBV11-1; 7 nucleotides agree with TRBD1. Germline-derived CDR1 and CDR2 are SGHAT and FQDESV (reference sequence). This CDR3 region has 14 residues. This CDR3 is CDYCHRGRINEQFF. In nucleotides, the CDR3 is TGTGACTACTGCCACAGGGGTCGAATCAATGAGCAGTTCTTC.

This clonotype was picked up many times. Written as DNA, the CDR3 is TGCGCCAGCAGCTATGAGGGGAGGGCAACAACTAATGAAAAACTGTTTTTT. Encoded protein: CASSYEGRATTNEKLFF. The rearrangement links TRBV5-1 to TRBJ1-4; D possibly corresponds to TRBD1 (5 bases). CDR1 is SGHRS and CDR2 is YFSETQ in the germline V gene. This CDR3 has 17 amino acids. V was shortened by 3 bases and J by 0 bases, with 15 bases between the two germline ends.

Regarding this clonotype: Relative to the germline gene, one junction end is altered; a read error may explain this. This chain connects TRBV6-1 to TRBJ2-1, with 10 nucleotides matching TRBD1. This CDR3 comprises 14 residues. Germline-derived CDR1 and CDR2 are MNHNS and SASEGT. DNA of the CDR3: TGTGCCAACAGTGCTCTGACAGGGGGCGATGAGCAATTCTTC. Residues: CANSALTGGDEQFF.

This clonotype was picked up many times. The CDR3 DNA is TGTGCCTGGAGACCCCAGCTAGCGGGAGGTGGAAGTGAGCAGTTCTTC. Translating it yields CAWRPQLAGGGSEQFF. The rearrangement joins TRBV30 to TRBJ2-1; 11 bases are a match to TRBD2. This CDR3 region has 16 residues. Trimming took 3 bases from V and 9 from J; bases not matched to a gene: 13. In germline, CDR1 is GTSNPN, CDR2 SVGIG (reference sequence).

Note on this clonotype: This CDR3 is missing its conserved last phenylalanine or tryptophan, likely due to a read error. The limits of the CDR3 on the DNA are not certain, so only TCRdb's listed CDR3 is given. This chain links TRBV6-1 with TRBJ2-7. The CDR3 contains 16 residues when both ends are counted. Looked up from germline, CDR1 is MNHNS and CDR2 is SASEGT. CDR3 amino acids: CASSQTVRTDTYEQYL.

About this clonotype: Germline and junction disagree at one end, which may indicate a read error. The rearrangement joins TRBV4-1 to TRBJ1-5; 10 nucleotides match TRBD1. The CDR3 contains 16 residues. CDR1 is MGHRA and CDR2 is YSYEKL in the germline V gene. The CDR3 protein is CTSRQWDRGGNQPQHF. In DNA, the CDR3 is TGCACCAGCCGCCAGTGGGACAGGGGTGGCAATCAGCCCCAGCATTTT.

This clonotype has at least ten counts. The chain recombines TRBV10-3 with TRBJ2-1; no definite D call. The CDR3 has 13 amino acids. CDR1 and CDR2 (germline): ENHRY, SYGVKD. V was shortened by 2 bases and J by 10 bases, with 12 bases between the two germline ends. Here the CDR3 reads CAISEQPLGEQFF. CDR3 nucleotide sequence: TGTGCCATCAGTGAGCAGCCTTTGGGAGAGCAGTTCTTC.

This clonotype was counted only a few times. Germline and junction disagree at one end, which may indicate a read error. The V and J genes are TRBV4-1 and TRBJ2-7, with 10 bases fitting TRBD2. Per germline, CDR1 MGHRA and CDR2 YSYEKL. CDR3 length equals 17 residues. The CDR3 protein is CATRQDKSSGRHYEQYF. The CDR3 nucleotides are TGCGCCACCAGGCAAGATAAGTCTAGCGGGAGACACTACGAGCAATACTTC.

Comments on this clonotype: The germline gene is not matched at one end of the junction; a read error may be the cause. The chain recombines TRBV30 with TRBJ2-7; the D gene could be TRBD1 or TRBD2 (5 bases each). CDR1 and CDR2 from the germline V gene are GTSNPN and SVGIG (reference sequence). This CDR3 contains 15 residues. The CDR3 sequence: CVWSKIGTGRNEQYF. The CDR3 region has the DNA TGTGTCTGGAGTAAGATAGGAACGGGGCGGAACGAGCAGTACTTC. Complete variable domain (other parts from reference TRBV30 and TRBJ2-7): SQTIHQWPATLVQPVGSPLSLECTVEGTSNPNLYWYRQAAGRGLQLLFYSVGIGQISSEVPQNLSASRPQDRQFILSSKKLLLSDSGFYLCVWSKIGTGRNEQYFGPGTRLTVT.

This clonotype was detected only once. It is likely a read error, because the conserved phenylalanine at the end of the CDR3 is missing. The CDR3 is CSAPHLTNTEAFI. CDR3 sequence (DNA): TGCAGTGCACCCCATCTTACGAACACTGAAGCTTTCATT. The V call is TRBV20-1, the J call TRBJ1-1; D gene ambiguous. The V gene's germline CDR1 is DFQATT and CDR2 SNEGSKA (reference sequence). V was shortened by 6 bases and J by 1 base, with 12 bases between the two germline ends. The CDR3 contains 13 residues.

With respect to this clonotype: The CDR3 end shows no conserved phenylalanine or tryptophan, and so a read error is likely. CDR3 sequence reads: CSVDGTGGGKRYTY. The CDR3 DNA sequence: TGCAGTGTTGACGGGACAGGGGGCGGAAAAAGATACACCTAC. J is TRBJ1-2 and V is TRBV29-1; TRBD1 agrees at 12 bases. Germline V gene lookup returns CDR1 SQVTM and CDR2 ANQGSEA. CDR3 size: 14 residues.

This clonotype was counted a single time. Since no conserved phenylalanine or tryptophan closes the CDR3, a read error is the likely cause. This rearrangement joins TRBV20-1 to TRBJ2-1; D is unresolved. CDR3 size: 13 residues. CDR1 is DFQATT and CDR2 is SNEGSKA in the germline V gene (reference sequence). V was clipped by 1 base and J by 7 bases, with 11 bases between them. The CDR3 nucleotides read TGCAGTGCTAGAGTTAGTTTCAAGAATGAGCAGTTCATC. Its translation: CSARVSFKNEQFI.

The CDR3 sequence is CASSSRGCNQPQHF. CDR3 coding DNA: TGTGCCAGCAGCTCGCGGGGGTGCAATCAGCCCCAGCATTTT. The chain is built from TRBV7-9 and TRBJ1-5; perhaps TRBD1 as D (5 bases). CDR3 length: 14 residues. The germline V gene has CDR1 SEHNR and CDR2 FQNEAQ (reference sequence). V was cut by 4 bases and J by 2 bases, with 9 bases left in between.

The chain combines TRBV29-1 with TRBJ1-1; D remains unclear. CDR1 and CDR2 (germline): SQVTM, ANQGSEA. Between the trimmed V and J ends, which lost 8 bases and 7 bases, there was a span of 17 bases. The CDR3 runs to 12 residues. The DNA of the CDR3 is TGCAGCATCGTTGAGACAAGCAGTGAAGCTTTCTTT. This codes for CSIVETSSEAFF.

The V gene is TRBV4-1, the J gene TRBJ2-7, with D possibly being TRBD2 (5 bases). The CDR3 length is 14 residues. CDR1 MGHRA and CDR2 YSYEKL come from the germline V gene. The CDR3 DNA is TGCGGAGTGAGAGGGAAGACAACTCCCTACGAGCAGTACTTC. Translated, it gives CGVRGKTTPYEQYF.